This TCR beta chain was sequenced for a study of patients and donors after allogeneic stem cell transplantation. TCRdb analysed the RT-PCR reads with MiXCR anew, one entry per CDR3 protein. Of around 200,000 distinct CDR3 sequences listed, 38% are singletons. There are a few counts of this clonotype. Trimming removed 6 bases from V and 1 base from J; junction bases left unmatched: 9. The CDR3 contains 16 residues. Germline CDR1 is SEHNR and CDR2 is FQNEAQ (reference sequence). The TCR sequence derives from a human donor who was either an allogeneic HSCT recipient or a stem cell or donor lymphocyte infusion donor (not recorded which). It is not recorded whose cells these are; they may come from a transplant donor. J is TRBJ2-1 and V is TRBV7-9; 7 bases agree with TRBD1. Material: blood, either unsorted or a sorted T cell fraction (not recorded which). The CDR3 bases are TGTGCCAGCAGGGGCTACGACAGGGATTCCTACAATGAGCAGTTCTTC. Encoded protein: CASRGYDRDSYNEQFF.